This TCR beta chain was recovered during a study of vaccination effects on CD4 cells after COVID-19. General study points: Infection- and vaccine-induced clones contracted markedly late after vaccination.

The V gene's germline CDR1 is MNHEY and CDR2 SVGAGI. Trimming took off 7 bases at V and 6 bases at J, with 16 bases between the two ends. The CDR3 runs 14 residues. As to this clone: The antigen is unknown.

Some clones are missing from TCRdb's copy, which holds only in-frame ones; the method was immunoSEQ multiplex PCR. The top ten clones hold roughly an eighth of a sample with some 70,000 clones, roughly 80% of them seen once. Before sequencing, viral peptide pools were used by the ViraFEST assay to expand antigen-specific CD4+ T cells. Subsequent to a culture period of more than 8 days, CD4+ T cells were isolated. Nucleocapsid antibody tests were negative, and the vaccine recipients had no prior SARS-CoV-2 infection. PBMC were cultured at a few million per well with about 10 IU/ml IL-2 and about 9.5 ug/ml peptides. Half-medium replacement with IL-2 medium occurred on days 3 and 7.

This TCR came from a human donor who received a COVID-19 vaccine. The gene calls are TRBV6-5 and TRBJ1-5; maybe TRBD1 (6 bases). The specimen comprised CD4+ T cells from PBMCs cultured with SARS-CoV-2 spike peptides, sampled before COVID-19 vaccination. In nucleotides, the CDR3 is TGTGCCAGCACCCATGGGGGGGCGAGTCAGCCCCAGCATTTT. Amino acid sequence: CASTHGGASQPQHF.